The rows below give T cell receptor beta chains drawn from one sample of a study of blood T cell repertoires in COVID-19. Profiling relied on immunoSEQ multiplex PCR, and the TCRdb table lists in-frame clones only, not all of them. The sample consists of 130,000 to 150,000 clones, 85% to 90% of them appearing once. Sequenced input: peripheral blood. Receptor source: an elderly man with acute or convalescent COVID-19. CDR3s include the opening cysteine and the closing phenylalanine or tryptophan. A D gene is named only where the DNA matches it firmly. Clone size, where shown, is once, few, many, or a class for clones that have expanded.

v_call,d_call,j_call,clone_size,cdr3_aa,cdr3_nt
TRBV5-1,TRBD1,TRBJ1-6,NA,CASSLWGRDRVNSPLHF,TGCGCCAGCAGCTTGTGGGGGCGGGACAGGGTGAATTCACCCCTCCACTTT
TRBV5-6,NA,TRBJ1-1,NA,CASSLNTGKNTEAFF,TGTGCCAGCAGCCTCAATACCGGGAAGAACACTGAAGCTTTCTTT
TRBV27,NA,TRBJ2-2,NA,CASSTHSRGTATGELFF,TGTGCCAGCAGTACCCACTCCCGCGGGACCGCCACCGGGGAGCTGTTTTTT
TRBV3-1/TRBV3-2,NA,TRBJ1-3,NA,CASRLVSGNTIYF,TGTGCCAGCAGACTAGTGTCTGGAAACACCATATATTTT
TRBV19,NA,TRBJ1-2,NA,CASVGTGGGYTF,TGTGCCAGTGTCGGGACTGGAGGGGGCTACACCTTC
TRBV10-3,TRBD1,TRBJ1-1,NA,CAISEAQGLPEAFF,TGTGCCATCAGTGAGGCACAGGGGTTACCTGAAGCTTTCTTT
TRBV7-2,NA,TRBJ2-2,NA,CASSHPGGELFF,TGTGCCAGCAGCCATCCGGGAGGGGAGCTGTTTTTT
TRBV3-1/TRBV3-2,NA,TRBJ2-3,NA,CASSHGLPRYTQYF,TGTGCCAGCAGCCATGGACTCCCTCGTTATACGCAGTATTTT
TRBV11-1,TRBD2,TRBJ2-3,few,CASSLGVSGDTDTQYF,TGTGCCAGCAGCTTAGGCGTTAGCGGGGACACAGATACGCAGTATTTT
TRBV6-5,NA,TRBJ2-7,few,CASSRRGSDEQYF,TGTGCCAGCAGTAGACGGGGTTCGGACGAGCAGTACTTC
TRBV5-1,NA,TRBJ2-3,NA,CASSLARQATDTQYF,TGCGCCAGCAGCTTGGCCAGACAGGCCACAGATACGCAGTATTTT
TRBV7-9,NA,TRBJ1-5,NA,CASSSAPTGQPQHF,TGTGCCAGCAGCTCCGCACCTACGGGTCAGCCCCAGCATTTT
TRBV11-2,NA,TRBJ2-7,NA,CASSLAFYYEQYF,TGTGCCAGCAGCTTAGCATTCTACTACGAGCAGTACTTC
TRBV5-1,NA,TRBJ2-3,NA,CASSPGNPSTDTQYF,TGCGCCAGCAGCCCCGGGAACCCTAGCACAGATACGCAGTATTTT
TRBV28,TRBD1,TRBJ2-3,NA,CASSLLPGGGDTQYF,TGTGCCAGCAGTTTATTGCCAGGGGGTGGAGATACGCAGTATTTT
TRBV28,TRBD1,TRBJ1-6,NA,CASRLDRGPLHF,TGTGCCAGCAGGCTGGACAGGGGGCCCCTCCACTTT
TRBV28,TRBD1,TRBJ1-4,NA,CASRTTGDEEKLFF,TGTGCCAGCAGGACCACAGGGGATGAAGAAAAACTGTTTTTT